Following are 14 T cell receptor beta chains from one sample sequenced in a study of T cells after yellow fever vaccination. TCRdb redid the calling of the 5' RACE reads with MiXCR, one entry per CDR3 protein. Among 200,000 to 300,000 distinct CDR3 sequences listed, around 13% were seen once. Sequenced material: CD4+ T cells sorted from PBMCs, taken 45 days after the yellow fever booster vaccination. The source of these receptors is a young man who received the YFV17D yellow fever vaccine.

The rearrangement links TRBV20-1 to TRBJ2-3, with 8 nucleotides matching TRBD2. CDR3 size: 14 residues. Germline trimming cut 5 bases from V and 4 bases from J; bases unmatched to any gene: 8. Germline V gives CDR1 DFQATT, CDR2 SNEGSKA (reference sequence). In DNA, the CDR3 is TGCAGTGCTCCCAGCGGGAGTCGGGCAGATACGCAGTATTTT. Translating it yields CSAPSGSRADTQYF.

Comments on this clonotype: The germline gene is not matched at one end of the junction; a read error may be the cause. The chain carries TRBV12-3 or TRBV12-4 and TRBJ2-5, with D uncertain. The CDR3 loop spans 11 amino acids. DNA of the CDR3: TGTGCCAGCAGTCTAGAAGGCACCCCGTACTTC. Translated, it gives CASSLEGTPYF.

The rearrangement links TRBV11-2 to TRBJ2-2; D unresolved. Germline V gene sequence: CDR1 SGHAT, CDR2 FQNNGV. The V end lost 5 bases, the J end lost 0 bases, and 7 bases lay between the germline ends. This CDR3 is built from 14 residues. The chain's CDR3 is CASSVDSNTGELFF. CDR3 DNA: TGTGCCAGCAGCGTCGACTCGAACACCGGGGAGCTGTTTTTT.

The chain employs TRBV19 and TRBJ1-2, with 7 bases that match TRBD1. CDR1 and CDR2 from the germline V gene are LNHDA and SQIVND (reference sequence). This CDR3 has 14 amino acids. The ends lost 1 base at V and 5 bases at J; junction bases unmatched: 4. The CDR3 DNA sequence: TGTGCCAGTAGTATAGCCACAGGGGATTATGGCTACACCTTC. Translated, it gives CASSIATGDYGYTF.

The chain couples TRBV20-1 to TRBJ2-4, with D uncertain. Trimming stripped 0 bases from V and 8 bases from J, with 14 bases between. CDR1 is DFQATT and CDR2 is SNEGSKA in the germline V gene (reference sequence). This CDR3 is 14 amino acids long. CDR3 sequence: CSARDGPRRDIQYF. CDR3 bases: TGCAGTGCTAGAGATGGGCCCCGGAGAGACATTCAGTACTTC.

The chain employs TRBV24-1 and TRBJ2-2; 7 nucleotides match TRBD2. This CDR3 region has 15 residues. Germline V gene sequence: CDR1 KGHDR, CDR2 SFDVKD. V gave up 5 bases and J gave up 9 bases; unmatched junction bases: 11. The CDR3 DNA is TGTGCCACCAGTGGAAGCGGGAATTTTTTTCGGGAGCTGTTTTTT. It specifies CATSGSGNFFRELFF.

The table lists this clonotype with a few counts. The chain is built from TRBV5-1 and TRBJ2-5; 12 bases are shared with TRBD2. V dropped 1 base and J dropped 5; count of bases not matched to a gene: 12. Germline CDR1 is SGHRS and CDR2 is YFSETQ. This CDR3 contains 18 residues. This CDR3 is CASSLMSSGRAARETQYF. The CDR3 bases are TGCGCCAGCAGCTTGATGTCTAGCGGGAGGGCCGCGCGGGAGACCCAGTACTTC.

This clonotype was detected once. The CDR3 sequence is CASSVSGGPADTQYF. The CDR3 DNA reads TGTGCCAGCAGCGTATCGGGAGGGCCGGCAGATACGCAGTATTTT. The chain employs TRBV9 and TRBJ2-3, with 8 positions matching TRBD2. V lost 1 base, J lost 4 bases, and 5 bases stayed unmatched. The CDR3 is 15 residues long. The V gene's germline CDR1 is SGDLS and CDR2 YYNGEE. Variable domain in full (rest from reference TRBV9 and TRBJ2-3): DSGVTQTPKHLITATGQRVTLRCSPRSGDLSVYWYQQSLDQGLQFLIQYYNGEERAKGNILERFSAQQFPDLHSELNLSSLELGDSALYFCASSVSGGPADTQYFGPGTRLTVL.

The table lists this clonotype with a few counts. The chain has TRBV6-5 and TRBJ2-7, with no clear D. V was shortened by 0 bases and J by 11 bases, with 8 bases between the two germline ends. CDR3 length: 11 residues. CDR1 and CDR2 from the germline V gene are MNHEY and SVGAGI. CDR3 bases: TGTGCCAGCAGTTACTCCCGGGTGGAGTACTTC. Translated: CASSYSRVEYF.

This clonotype occurred a few times. CDR3 amino acids: CSARAPRGKARVQEADTQYF. The CDR3 nucleotides are TGCAGTGCTAGAGCTCCCCGGGGCAAGGCGCGGGTCCAGGAGGCAGATACGCAGTATTTT. The chain couples TRBV20-1 to TRBJ2-3; the D gene could be TRBD1 or TRBD2 (5 bases each). V shed 1 base and J shed 4 bases, with 30 bases lying between them. The germline V gene encodes CDR1 DFQATT and CDR2 SNEGSKA (reference sequence). This CDR3 has 20 residues.

The V and J genes are TRBV19 and TRBJ2-7; 8 bases match TRBD1. The germline V gene encodes CDR1 LNHDA and CDR2 SQIVND (reference sequence). The CDR3 consists of 14 residues. Germline trimming cut 6 bases from V and 9 bases from J; bases unmatched to any gene: 13. The CDR3 nucleotides are TGTGCCAGTAGCCCACCGGGACAGGCCCGGCGGCAGTACTTC. Protein sequence: CASSPPGQARRQYF.

V is TRBV25-1 and J is TRBJ2-3, with 8 bases that match TRBD2. After removal of 8 bases from V and 0 bases from J, the junction contained 4 bases not matched to a gene. The length of the CDR3 is 14 residues. Germline V gene data show CDR1 as MGHDK and CDR2 as SYGVNS. The CDR3 nucleotides are TGTGCCAGCGGACTAGCAGATAGCACAGATACGCAGTATTTT. This gives the protein CASGLADSTDTQYF.

The chain uses TRBV3-1 and TRBJ2-7, with a possible D match to TRBD2 (6 bases). Germline CDR1 LGHDT, CDR2 YNNKEL (reference sequence). V lost 7 bases to trimming and J lost 2 bases, with 15 bases between them. The CDR3 runs 14 residues. CDR3 protein: CASTPPGRPYEQYF. CDR3 DNA sequence: TGTGCCAGCACCCCCCCAGGGAGGCCCTACGAGCAGTACTTC.

The rearrangement uses TRBV5-1 and TRBJ2-3; 8 bases map to TRBD2. CDR3 size: 17 residues. The J segment lost 4 bases and the V segment lost 2 bases, leaving 12 bases of the junction unmatched. The V gene's germline CDR1 is SGHRS and CDR2 YFSETQ. CDR3 nucleotide sequence: TGCGCCAGCAGCTTTAGAGCGGGAGCAAGTGCTTCAGATACGCAGTATTTT. As protein: CASSFRAGASASDTQYF.